Given below is one TCR beta chain in context. This clone has just a few counts. What this receptor recognizes is not known. There are no base qualities to consult, and no much larger clone falls within one base. The germline V gene specifies WSHSY as CDR1 and SAAADI as CDR2. The CDR3 contains 13 residues, cysteine and phenylalanine counted. The CDR3 DNA has 39 bases and is translated from base 1. V loses 4 bases of germline sequence and J loses 8 bases, and the interval between the two ends is 12 bases. This entry belongs to a study of beta chain features in type 1 diabetes (dated by TCRdb to the late 2010s). About the full investigation: Patients and healthy donors did not differ in mean age, gender distribution, total cell number or subset yield. In the study, recently diagnosed type 1 diabetes patients and matched healthy donors were compared on the TCRB repertoires of their sorted circulating CD4+ T cell subsets. Whereas all 30 or so donors provided naive and central memory subsets, regulatory and stem cell-like memory subsets were isolated from just 8 patients and roughly 8 healthy donors. A total of around 110,000,000 sorted cells were examined across all samples, and RNA yield correlated strongly with the number of cells per subset. Study-wide findings and limitations: Because cDNA was sequenced instead of genomic DNA, highly expressing activated cells could be over-represented, though the groups showed no difference in activation or CD3 levels. A moderate but significant shortening of TCRB CDR3 length was observed in type 1 diabetes patients in all four CD4+ subsets. Naive, central memory and regulatory TCRB repertoires appeared more similar among patients than among healthy donors. At VDJ recombination sites, patients with type 1 diabetes made fewer insertions and deleted more nucleotides, a pattern implying thymic rearrangement abnormalities. PCR might favor shorter templates, but patient and control samples were amplified and corrected together, so any skew would affect both groups equally. Because the HLA sub-analyses included only small numbers of individuals, any influence of HLA type on TCRB rearrangement was left unresolved.

All of the isolated RNA was reverse transcribed with the High Capacity cDNA Reverse Transcription Kit, so expressed TCRB transcripts were sequenced. Naive, central memory and regulatory T cell samples underwent deep immunoSEQ sequencing, averaging about 3.57 million total reads per sample. Sorted cells were lysed in RLT buffer, and RNA was extracted using DNase-treated RNeasy Micro or Mini kits according to cell number. Each cell subset was processed on its own to prevent cross-contamination, while patient and healthy donor samples were processed together. The immunoSEQ multiplex PCR was used to amplify TCRB sequences from cDNA, generating 87-bp fragments that spanned the CDR3 region. Sequencing of the amplicons was performed on the Illumina HiSeq platform. The original pipeline was this. Synthetic template baselines were used to correct PCR bias computationally, reads within Hamming distance 2 were collapsed together, and singletons that could not be merged were discarded. Reads were aligned against IMGT to assign V, D and J genes, CDR3 length and insertions or deletions at six rearrangement sites. Within each subset, clonotype counts were normalized to the number of sorted cells before true diversity and Gini coefficients were calculated with the tcR R package. The overlap coefficient, calculated on TCRB nucleotide sequences, was used to quantify repertoire sharing. Out-of-frame TCRB sequences from naive cells were analyzed as a proxy for the pre-selection repertoire. TCRdb carries this immuneACCESS record with in-frame sequences only. Its versions omit some clonotypes, under half of them owing to an unresolved V gene in the studies checked, with the rest unexplained. V and J calls and clone size follow that table, whereas D and trimming were derived from the DNA. In this sample the table shows more than 200,000 clones, roughly 16% of which occur a single time. More than 0.075% of the sample lies in the top ten.

Each donor gave one peripheral blood draw, averaging approximately 0.12 L, which was collected into heparinised tubes. Naive, central memory, regulatory and stem cell-like memory CD4+ T cells were sorted on a BD FACSAria II using a panel including CD45RO, CCR7, CD25, CD127, CD95 and CD27. Purity was above 95% for every sorted population. PBMCs were separated immediately by Lymphoprep density gradient centrifugation and were stained directly, without being cultured. So that batch effects would be minimized, each experiment stained and sorted samples in pairs, pairing one healthy donor with one patient.

The chain is encoded by TRBV10-2 joined to TRBJ2-1; the D gene is perhaps TRBD1 or TRBD2, each of them matching over 6 bases. This sequence originates from a man aged 25-45 years with type 1 diabetes. Sequencing used naive CD4+ T cells from blood. The sample's cell subset or site, from its label and the paper: true naive CD4+ T cells. The nucleotides are TGCGCCAGCAGTGTTACAGGGAGGTATGAGCAGTTCTTC. The encoded protein is CASSVTGRYEQFF.